This is a list of T cell receptor beta chains from one sample in a study of ipilimumab plus nivolumab after autologous stem cell transplantation. The protocol was immunoSEQ multiplex PCR, while the TCRdb copy is restricted to in-frame clones and leaves out a portion. The sample yields 10,000 to 15,000 clones, about 80% seen once. The source was PBMCs, collected in a trial of ipilimumab plus nivolumab as post-transplant consolidation. The source of these receptors is a male donor with diffuse large B-cell lymphoma. CDR3s include the opening cysteine and the closing phenylalanine or tryptophan. Each record gives: V gene, J gene, D gene, clone size, CDR3 protein, CDR3 DNA. The D gene is left open where the match is weak. Rows give clone size only sometimes, using once, few, many, or a class for an expanded clone.

v_call: TRBV7-9; j_call: TRBJ1-1; d_call: TRBD1; clone_size: .; cdr3_aa: CASSSRQGANTEAFF; cdr3_nt: TGTGCCAGCAGCTCACGACAGGGGGCGAACACTGAAGCTTTCTTT
v_call: TRBV19; j_call: TRBJ1-1; d_call: TRBD1; clone_size: .; cdr3_aa: CASNARTGDEAFF; cdr3_nt: TGTGCCAGTAACGCACGGACAGGGGATGAAGCTTTCTTT
v_call: TRBV4-3; j_call: TRBJ1-4; d_call: .; clone_size: .; cdr3_aa: CASSQDRGGKLFF; cdr3_nt: TGCGCCAGCAGCCAAGATCGGGGGGGAAAACTGTTTTTT
v_call: TRBV7-2; j_call: TRBJ1-2; d_call: .; clone_size: once; cdr3_aa: CASSLAQGTHGYTF; cdr3_nt: TGTGCCAGCAGCTTAGCGCAGGGTACCCATGGCTACACCTTC
v_call: TRBV18; j_call: TRBJ2-3; d_call: .; clone_size: .; cdr3_aa: CASSPQGGVTDTQYF; cdr3_nt: TGTGCCAGCTCACCCCAGGGGGGGGTAACAGATACGCAGTATTTT
v_call: TRBV6-5; j_call: TRBJ1-1; d_call: TRBD1; clone_size: .; cdr3_aa: CASSRWTGDEEAFF; cdr3_nt: TGTGCCAGCAGTCGATGGACAGGGGACGAGGAAGCTTTCTTT
v_call: TRBV27; j_call: TRBJ1-3; d_call: TRBD1; clone_size: .; cdr3_aa: CASSFGGQGWHTIYF; cdr3_nt: TGTGCCAGCAGCTTCGGGGGACAGGGATGGCACACCATATATTTT
v_call: TRBV18; j_call: TRBJ2-1; d_call: .; clone_size: .; cdr3_aa: CASSTLPAAEYNEQFF; cdr3_nt: TGTGCCAGCTCAACCCTACCAGCAGCGGAGTACAATGAGCAGTTCTTC
v_call: TRBV7-9; j_call: TRBJ2-3; d_call: .; clone_size: .; cdr3_aa: CASVHSGPGTDTQYF; cdr3_nt: TGTGCCAGCGTCCACTCGGGGCCCGGGACAGATACGCAGTATTTT
v_call: TRBV7-2; j_call: TRBJ2-7; d_call: .; clone_size: .; cdr3_aa: CASSLVGEQYF; cdr3_nt: TGTGCCAGCAGCTTAGTAGGGGAGCAGTACTTC
v_call: TRBV7-9; j_call: TRBJ2-3; d_call: TRBD2; clone_size: .; cdr3_aa: CASSLRGGGEDTQYF; cdr3_nt: TGTGCCAGCAGCTTACGGGGGGGCGGTGAAGATACGCAGTATTTT
v_call: TRBV23-1; j_call: TRBJ2-2; d_call: .; clone_size: .; cdr3_aa: CASSLGGVQGNGELFF; cdr3_nt: TGCGCCAGCAGTCTAGGGGGAGTACAGGGTAACGGGGAGCTGTTTTTT
v_call: TRBV19; j_call: TRBJ2-7; d_call: TRBD1; clone_size: .; cdr3_aa: CASSIVSGQVYEQYF; cdr3_nt: TGTGCCAGTAGTATAGTATCGGGACAGGTATACGAGCAGTACTTC
v_call: TRBV19; j_call: TRBJ1-5; d_call: .; clone_size: .; cdr3_aa: CASTGVFDSVFIGNQPQHF; cdr3_nt: TGTGCCAGTACCGGGGTTTTTGACAGTGTGTTTATCGGCAATCAGCCCCAGCATTTT
v_call: TRBV4-3; j_call: TRBJ1-3; d_call: .; clone_size: .; cdr3_aa: CASSQDRALTF; cdr3_nt: TGCGCCAGCAGCCAAGATCGGGCACTTACGTTT
v_call: TRBV11-2; j_call: TRBJ1-1; d_call: .; clone_size: .; cdr3_aa: CASSLLGGTFF; cdr3_nt: TGTGCCAGCAGCTTACTGGGTGGGACTTTCTTT
v_call: TRBV10-3; j_call: TRBJ1-1; d_call: .; clone_size: .; cdr3_aa: CAINDVGTEAFF; cdr3_nt: TGTGCCATCAATGACGTGGGGACTGAAGCTTTCTTT
v_call: TRBV28; j_call: TRBJ2-3; d_call: .; clone_size: few; cdr3_aa: CASSSRDFGGDTQYF; cdr3_nt: TGTGCCAGCAGTTCCCGGGACTTTGGGGGAGATACGCAGTATTTT
v_call: TRBV6-6; j_call: TRBJ1-2; d_call: .; clone_size: .; cdr3_aa: CASQTRRFYGYTF; cdr3_nt: TGTGCCAGCCAGACACGACGCTTTTATGGCTACACCTTC
v_call: TRBV7-2; j_call: TRBJ2-3; d_call: .; clone_size: .; cdr3_aa: CASSLGGRGDTQYF; cdr3_nt: TGTGCCAGCAGCTTAGGGGGCCGCGGGGATACGCAGTATTTT
v_call: TRBV11-1; j_call: TRBJ1-1; d_call: .; clone_size: .; cdr3_aa: CASSLAMTGNTEAFF; cdr3_nt: TGTGCCAGCAGCTTAGCCATGACAGGGAACACTGAAGCTTTCTTT
v_call: TRBV27; j_call: TRBJ1-1; d_call: TRBD1; clone_size: once; cdr3_aa: CASSPGGVNTEAFF; cdr3_nt: TGTGCCAGCAGTCCAGGGGGAGTGAACACTGAAGCTTTCTTT
v_call: TRBV18; j_call: TRBJ2-3; d_call: TRBD2; clone_size: .; cdr3_aa: CASSPIAGPSTDTQYF; cdr3_nt: TGTGCCAGCTCACCGATAGCGGGGCCGAGCACAGATACGCAGTATTTT
v_call: TRBV15; j_call: TRBJ2-2; d_call: TRBD1; clone_size: .; cdr3_aa: CATSREGTGNTGELFF; cdr3_nt: TGTGCCACCAGCAGAGAAGGGACAGGAAACACCGGGGAGCTGTTTTTT
v_call: TRBV21-1; j_call: TRBJ2-4; d_call: .; clone_size: medium-sized; cdr3_aa: CASSRLGVGKNIQYF; cdr3_nt: TGTGCCAGCAGCAGGTTAGGAGTTGGCAAAAACATTCAGTACTTC
v_call: TRBV5-1; j_call: TRBJ2-7; d_call: .; clone_size: few; cdr3_aa: CASSLQGLRGMIGEQYF; cdr3_nt: TGCGCCAGCAGTTTACAGGGTCTCCGCGGGATGATTGGCGAGCAGTACTTC
v_call: TRBV5-5; j_call: TRBJ2-7; d_call: TRBD1; clone_size: .; cdr3_aa: CASSPFGQGGSSYEQYF; cdr3_nt: TGTGCCAGCAGCCCCTTCGGACAGGGGGGAAGCTCCTACGAGCAGTACTTC
v_call: TRBV5-8; j_call: TRBJ2-3; d_call: TRBD1; clone_size: few; cdr3_aa: CASSMDRTGASTDTQYF; cdr3_nt: TGTGCCAGCAGCATGGACAGGACAGGGGCTAGCACAGATACGCAGTATTTT
v_call: TRBV25-1; j_call: TRBJ2-5; d_call: TRBD2; clone_size: .; cdr3_aa: CASSIAGGQETQYF; cdr3_nt: TGTGCCAGCAGCATAGCGGGGGGTCAAGAGACCCAGTACTTC